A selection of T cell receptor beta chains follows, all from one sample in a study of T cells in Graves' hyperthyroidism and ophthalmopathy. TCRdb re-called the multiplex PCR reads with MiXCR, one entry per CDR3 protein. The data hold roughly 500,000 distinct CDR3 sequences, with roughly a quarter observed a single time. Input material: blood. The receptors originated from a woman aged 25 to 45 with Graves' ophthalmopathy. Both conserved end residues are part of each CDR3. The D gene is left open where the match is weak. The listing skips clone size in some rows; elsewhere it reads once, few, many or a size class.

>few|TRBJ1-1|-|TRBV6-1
CASSGTSVNTEAFF
TGTGCCAGCAGTGGGACTTCGGTGAACACTGAAGCTTTCTTT
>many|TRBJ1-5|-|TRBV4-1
CASSQVLGTRGNQPQHF
TGCGCCAGCAGCCAAGTACTCGGGACACGGGGCAATCAGCCCCAGCATTTT
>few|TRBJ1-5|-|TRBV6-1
CASRDGSNQPQHF
TGTGCCAGCCGAGACGGAAGCAATCAGCCCCAGCATTTT
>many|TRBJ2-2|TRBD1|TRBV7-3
CASSSRQGADGELFF
TGTGCCAGCAGCTCTCGACAGGGGGCTGACGGGGAGCTGTTTTTT
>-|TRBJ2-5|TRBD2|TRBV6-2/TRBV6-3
CASSYSLALAGQKETQYF
TGTGCCAGCAGTTACTCGCTAGCACTAGCGGGCCAGAAAGAGACCCAGTACTTC
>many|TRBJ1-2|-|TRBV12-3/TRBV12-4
CASSSLDSGGYTF
TGTGCCAGCAGCTCCTTGGACAGCGGTGGCTACACCTTC
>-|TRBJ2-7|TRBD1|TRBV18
CASRTGWSYEQYF
TGTGCCAGCAGGACAGGGTGGTCCTACGAGCAGTACTTC
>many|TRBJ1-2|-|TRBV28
CASTRGDLDGYTF
TGTGCCAGCACTAGGGGGGATCTCGATGGCTACACCTTC
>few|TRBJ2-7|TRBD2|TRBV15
CATSRDTSGSYEQYF
TGTGCCACCAGCAGAGATACTAGCGGGAGCTACGAGCAGTACTTC
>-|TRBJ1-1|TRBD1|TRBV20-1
CSARGQGESEAFF
TGCAGTGCTAGAGGCCAGGGGGAGTCTGAAGCTTTCTTT
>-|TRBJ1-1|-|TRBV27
CASSLSSWRLSQAFF
TGTGCCAGCAGTTTATCGAGTTGGAGGTTATCTCAAGCTTTCTTT
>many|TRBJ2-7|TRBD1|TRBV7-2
CASSVGTGGYEQYF
TGTGCCAGCAGCGTCGGGACAGGGGGCTACGAGCAGTACTTC
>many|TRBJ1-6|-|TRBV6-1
CASREGGSYNSPLHF
TGTGCCAGCAGGGAAGGGGGGTCCTATAATTCACCCCTCCACTTT
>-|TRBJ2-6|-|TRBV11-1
CASGFPANVLTF
TGTGCCAGTGGGTTCCCGGCCAACGTCCTGACTTTC
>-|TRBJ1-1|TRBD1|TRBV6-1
CASSVGTGAEAFF
TGTGCCAGCAGTGTCGGGACAGGGGCTGAAGCTTTCTTT
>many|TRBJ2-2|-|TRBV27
CASSSPLGAGGELFF
TGTGCCAGCAGTTCTCCCTTGGGGGCTGGGGGGGAGCTGTTTTTT
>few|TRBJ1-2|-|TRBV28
CASSPFLGGYTF
TGTGCCAGCAGTCCGTTTTTGGGAGGCTACACCTTC
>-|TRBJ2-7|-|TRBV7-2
CASSLKGRSYEQYF
TGTGCCAGCAGTTTAAAGGGCCGCTCCTACGAGCAGTACTTC
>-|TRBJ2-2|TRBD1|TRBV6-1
CASSEGGTGNTGELFF
TGTGCCAGCAGTGAAGGAGGGACAGGGAACACCGGGGAGCTGTTTTTT
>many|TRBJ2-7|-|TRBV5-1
CASSLGHTATYEQYF
TGCGCCAGCAGCTTGGGCCACACTGCCACCTACGAGCAGTACTTC